This T cell receptor (beta chain) was identified during a study of response to subunit inactivated influenza vaccine. Study-wide results and limits: Authors suggested few new T cells are recruited by each seasonal influenza vaccination.

Germline-derived CDR1 and CDR2 are LGHDT and YNNKEL (reference sequence). The CDR3 spans 13 residues. V was pared by 0 bases and J by 16 bases, with 16 bases between. TCRdb reanalysed the RT-PCR reads using MiXCR and keeps one entry per CDR3 protein. In the table there are 500,000 to 600,000 distinct CDR3 sequences, around 11% of which are singletons. With respect to this clonotype: Its antigen is as yet unknown.

This clonotype was obtained from a man aged 45-65 years who received an inactivated influenza vaccine. The chain has TRBV3-1 and TRBJ2-1; D is ambiguous. The input for sequencing was PBMCs from blood, taken on the day of vaccination. This CDR3 reads CASSQDGGSNPFF. The CDR3 DNA is TGTGCCAGCAGCCAAGATGGTGGGTCAAACCCTTTCTTC.